This is a list of T cell receptor beta chains from one sample in a study of cytomegalovirus exposure and HLA in healthy donors. Here immunoSEQ multiplex PCR was the method, and the copy in TCRdb shows in-frame clones only, minus some. Among about 130,000 clones listed, around 77% were seen once. Sequencing used PBMCs. These receptors were taken from a man younger than 40 in good health. Both conserved end residues are part of each CDR3. The order of the fields is D gene, V gene, J gene, clone size, CDR3 protein, CDR3 DNA. A D gene is named only where the DNA matches it firmly. Clone size is not always given. Where it is, it says once, few, many or a class for expanded clones.

>.|TRBV19|TRBJ2-2|few
CASSQWGELFF
TGTGCCAGTAGCCAGTGGGGGGAGCTGTTTTTT
>TRBD2|TRBV30|TRBJ2-1|.
CAWSRREPYNEQFF
TGTGCCTGGAGTAGGCGGGAGCCCTACAATGAGCAGTTCTTC
>TRBD1|TRBV18|TRBJ2-3|.
CASSITDRGEDTQYF
TGTGCCAGCTCTATAACGGACAGGGGTGAAGATACGCAGTATTTT
>TRBD1|TRBV29-1|TRBJ2-1|.
CSVELAGGNEQFF
TGCAGCGTTGAATTGGCAGGGGGCAATGAGCAGTTCTTC
>TRBD2|TRBV28|TRBJ2-5|.
CASSPPRGAPEETQYF
TGTGCCAGCAGTCCCCCGCGGGGGGCGCCCGAAGAGACCCAGTACTTC
>.|TRBV6-5|TRBJ2-2|.
CASSERETGELFF
TGTGCCAGCAGTGAACGGGAGACCGGGGAGCTGTTTTTT
>TRBD1|TRBV5-1|TRBJ2-2|.
CASSAGTVNTGELFF
TGCGCCAGCAGCGCCGGGACAGTGAACACCGGGGAGCTGTTTTTT
>TRBD2|TRBV4-1|TRBJ2-1|few
CASSQETSGRGEFF
TGCGCCAGCAGCCAAGAGACTAGCGGGAGGGGGGAGTTCTTC
>.|TRBV6-1|TRBJ2-1|.
CASSIERGTQFF
TGTGCCAGCAGTATAGAGCGCGGGACCCAGTTCTTC
>TRBD1|TRBV6-5|TRBJ1-4|.
CASSYSPGGEGEKLFF
TGTGCCAGCAGTTACTCACCAGGGGGCGAGGGGGAAAAACTGTTTTTT
>.|TRBV7-8|TRBJ2-5|.
CASSLAWGRGETQYF
TGTGCCAGCAGCTTAGCTTGGGGGCGAGGAGAGACCCAGTACTTC
>.|TRBV28|TRBJ1-3|.
CASKGDQNTIYF
TGTGCCAGCAAGGGGGACCAAAACACCATATATTTT
>.|TRBV5-1|TRBJ1-5|.
CASSPDAGGGNQPQHF
TGCGCCAGCAGCCCGGATGCAGGCGGAGGAAATCAGCCCCAGCATTTT
>TRBD2|TRBV5-8|TRBJ2-5|.
CASRPGGLAQETQYF
TGTGCCAGCAGACCCGGGGGACTAGCACAAGAGACCCAGTACTTC
>TRBD2|TRBV6-1|TRBJ2-3|.
CASPSGSTDTQYF
TGTGCCAGCCCTAGCGGGAGCACAGATACGCAGTATTTT
>TRBD1|TRBV18|TRBJ1-5|.
CASSPDRANQPQHF
TGTGCCAGCTCACCGGACAGGGCGAATCAGCCCCAGCATTTT
>TRBD2|TRBV4-1|TRBJ2-1|.
CASSPAREGLYEQFF
TGCGCCAGCAGCCCAGCGCGGGAGGGCCTCTATGAGCAGTTCTTC
>.|TRBV14|TRBJ2-1|.
CASSRIGDFSYNEQFF
TGTGCCAGCAGCCGGATTGGGGACTTCTCCTACAATGAGCAGTTCTTC